The rows below give T cell receptor beta chains drawn from one sample of a study of blood T cell repertoires in COVID-19. Repertoires were generated with immunoSEQ multiplex PCR, while TCRdb's copy carries only in-frame clones and drops some. The table records 250,000 to 300,000 clones, 88% of them present only once. The sequenced sample consisted of PBMCs or T cells enriched from blood (not recorded which). The receptors come from a woman in her 30s who had recovered from COVID-19. Each CDR3 is given with its conserved first and last residue. D genes are given only for firm matches. Clone size is given for some rows only: seen once, a few or many times, or a class if the clone is expanded.

few	TRBJ2-7	NA	TRBV6-5	CASRRGAGIYEQYF	TGTGCCTCACGCCGGGGGGCAGGGATCTACGAGCAGTACTTC
NA	TRBJ1-2	NA	TRBV27	CASSFTGGTGGYTF	TGTGCCAGCAGTTTTACGGGGGGAACGGGTGGCTACACCTTC
NA	TRBJ2-1	TRBD1	TRBV9	CASSTWDSSYNEQFF	TGTGCCAGCAGCACCTGGGACAGTTCCTACAATGAGCAGTTCTTC
NA	TRBJ1-5	NA	TRBV5-1	CASSPGRGQPQHF	TGCGCCAGCAGTCCGGGGAGGGGTCAGCCCCAGCATTTT
NA	TRBJ2-7	NA	TRBV4-1	CASSQEYRFEQYF	TGCGCCAGCAGCCAAGAATATCGGTTCGAGCAGTACTTC
NA	TRBJ2-1	TRBD2	TRBV11-2	CASSTLSGEPYNEQFF	TGTGCCAGCAGCACCCTAAGCGGGGAACCCTACAATGAGCAGTTCTTC
NA	TRBJ1-4	NA	TRBV28	CASSRASGREKLFF	TGTGCCAGCAGCCGAGCGAGCGGGAGGGAAAAACTGTTTTTT
NA	TRBJ2-3	TRBD2	TRBV5-5	CASSLGLAGGQDTQYF	TGTGCCAGCAGTCTAGGACTAGCGGGGGGTCAGGATACGCAGTATTTT
NA	TRBJ2-3	TRBD2	TRBV10-2	CAATIAGDADTQYF	TGCGCCGCGACAATAGCGGGAGACGCAGATACGCAGTATTTT
few	TRBJ1-5	TRBD1	TRBV6-2/TRBV6-3	CASSYADRSNQPQHF	TGTGCCAGCAGTTACGCGGACAGGTCCAATCAGCCCCAGCATTTT
NA	TRBJ2-1	NA	TRBV21-1	CASSNCGGYEQFF	TGTGCCAGCAGCAATTGCGGGGGCTATGAGCAGTTCTTC
once	TRBJ1-2	NA	TRBV7-2	CASSLSGYGYTF	TGTGCCAGCAGCTTATCAGGGTATGGCTACACCTTC
NA	TRBJ1-2	NA	TRBV7-9	CASTESGTIDGYTF	TGTGCCAGCACCGAATCCGGGACAATCGATGGCTACACCTTC
NA	TRBJ1-2	TRBD1	TRBV15	CATISSWDRSPYGYTF	TGTGCCACCATTTCAAGCTGGGACAGGAGTCCCTATGGCTACACCTTC
NA	TRBJ2-5	NA	TRBV27	CASSPSGWETQYF	TGTGCCAGCAGCCCATCCGGTTGGGAGACCCAGTACTTC
NA	TRBJ1-6	NA	TRBV6-1	CASSERSGRGNSPLHF	TGTGCCAGCAGTGAAAGATCTGGCAGGGGCAATTCACCCCTCCACTTT
NA	TRBJ1-2	NA	TRBV6-2/TRBV6-3	CASSYFRTGFYGYTF	TGTGCCAGCAGTTACTTCCGAACAGGGTTCTATGGCTACACCTTC
NA	TRBJ1-2	NA	TRBV24-1	CATSDSGSYGYTF	TGTGCCACCAGTGATTCAGGGTCATATGGCTACACCTTC
once	TRBJ2-2	TRBD1	TRBV27	CASSQLQTGYTGELFF	TGTGCCAGCAGTCAACTTCAGACAGGGTACACCGGGGAGCTGTTTTTT
once	TRBJ2-2	NA	TRBV24-1	CATSSGSNTGELFF	TGTGCCACCAGTTCAGGGTCGAACACCGGGGAGCTGTTTTTT
NA	TRBJ2-7	TRBD1	TRBV27	CASGIGTGTYEQYF	TGTGCCAGCGGGATCGGGACAGGGACCTACGAGCAGTACTTC
NA	TRBJ1-5	TRBD1	TRBV19	CASRQGVSRNQPQHF	TGTGCCAGTAGACAGGGGGTGAGTCGCAATCAGCCCCAGCATTTT
NA	TRBJ2-3	NA	TRBV9	CASSVAAEISTDTQYF	TGTGCCAGCAGCGTAGCGGCGGAAATCAGCACAGATACGCAGTATTTT
NA	TRBJ2-5	TRBD1	TRBV27	CASHPGTGGWETQYF	TGTGCCAGCCATCCCGGGACAGGGGGCTGGGAGACCCAGTACTTC
NA	TRBJ1-2	TRBD1	TRBV9	CASSVRDRANYGYTF	TGTGCCAGCAGCGTACGAGACAGGGCCAACTATGGCTACACCTTC
NA	TRBJ2-3	NA	TRBV27	CASSSIADTQYF	TGTGCCAGCAGTTCGATAGCAGATACGCAGTATTTT
NA	TRBJ2-7	TRBD2	TRBV7-2	CASSLVIGLADEQYF	TGTGCCAGCAGCTTAGTAATAGGGCTAGCGGACGAGCAGTACTTC
few	TRBJ1-6	TRBD1	TRBV4-1	CASSSTGTGGSYSPLHF	TGCGCCAGCAGCTCTACCGGGACAGGGGGCTCGTATTCACCCCTCCACTTT
NA	TRBJ1-2	NA	TRBV11-3	CASSQHGAGADYGYTF	TGTGCCAGCAGTCAACACGGCGCAGGGGCTGACTATGGCTACACCTTC
NA	TRBJ2-7	NA	TRBV2	CASNQDMSRYEQYF	TGTGCCAGCAACCAGGACATGTCCCGCTACGAGCAGTACTTC
NA	TRBJ1-1	TRBD1	TRBV29-1	CSALTGVDTEAFF	TGCAGCGCCTTGACAGGGGTGGATACTGAAGCTTTCTTT
NA	TRBJ2-7	TRBD2	TRBV27	CASSRTSGSAYEQYF	TGTGCCAGCAGTAGGACTAGCGGGAGCGCCTACGAGCAGTACTTC
NA	TRBJ1-2	NA	TRBV29-1	CSVVGGPQPNYGYTF	TGCAGCGTTGTAGGGGGTCCGCAACCTAACTATGGCTACACCTTC
NA	TRBJ2-1	TRBD2	TRBV3-1/TRBV3-2	CASSPVTSGRAIGEQFF	TGTGCCAGCAGCCCGGTGACTAGCGGGAGGGCCATTGGTGAGCAGTTCTTC
NA	TRBJ2-5	TRBD2	TRBV13	CASSLGPRLAGSKETQYF	TGTGCCAGCAGCCTGGGCCCCCGACTAGCGGGTTCTAAAGAGACCCAGTACTTC
few	TRBJ2-2	NA	TRBV5-1	CASSRPGTGELFF	TGCGCCAGCAGCCGGCCGGGGACCGGGGAGCTGTTTTTT
NA	TRBJ1-1	NA	TRBV20-1	CSATETFF	TGCAGTGCTACGGAGACTTTCTTT
once	TRBJ2-1	NA	TRBV27	CASSLVRTRYYNEQFF	TGTGCCAGCAGTTTAGTTCGAACTAGGTATTACAATGAGCAGTTCTTC
NA	TRBJ2-3	TRBD2	TRBV7-9	CASSLAGTGGRDTQYF	TGTGCCAGCAGCCTTGCTGGCACGGGGGGGCGAGATACGCAGTATTTT
NA	TRBJ1-3	NA	TRBV7-9	CASSLAGATGIESGNTIYF	TGTGCCAGCAGCTTAGCGGGGGCTACAGGGATTGAGTCTGGAAACACCATATATTTT
NA	TRBJ2-7	TRBD2	TRBV20-1	CSASLLAGGHEQYF	TGCAGTGCTAGTCTTCTAGCGGGGGGCCACGAGCAGTACTTC
once	TRBJ1-1	NA	TRBV11-2	CASSLRRPLQAFF	TGTGCCAGCAGCTTGAGGCGGCCCCTCCAAGCTTTCTTT
NA	TRBJ1-1	NA	TRBV19	CASSIVPGLGDTEAFF	TGTGCCAGTAGTATAGTCCCGGGCCTCGGGGACACTGAAGCTTTCTTT
NA	TRBJ1-2	TRBD1	TRBV5-4	CASSSSRSGQGANYGYTF	TGTGCCAGCAGCTCTTCTAGGTCGGGACAGGGGGCGAACTATGGCTACACCTTC